The source of this TCR beta chain is a study of immune characterization of retroperitoneal liposarcoma. The CDR3 contains 13 residues. Germline-derived CDR1 and CDR2 are SGHAT and FQNNGV. TCRdb called the PCR reads again in MiXCR, with one record for every CDR3 protein. The sample has around 10,000 distinct CDR3 sequences; 25% to 35% are singletons. This chain connects TRBV11-2 to TRBJ2-1, with D uncertain. The J call is doubtful: the DNA matches TRBJ2-7 better. The TCR was taken from a male donor with retroperitoneal liposarcoma. The sequenced sample consisted of tumor tissue. The CDR3 reads CASSLEMANEQYF. The CDR3 DNA follows: TGTGCCAGCAGCTTAGAGATGGCCAACGAGCAGTACTTC.